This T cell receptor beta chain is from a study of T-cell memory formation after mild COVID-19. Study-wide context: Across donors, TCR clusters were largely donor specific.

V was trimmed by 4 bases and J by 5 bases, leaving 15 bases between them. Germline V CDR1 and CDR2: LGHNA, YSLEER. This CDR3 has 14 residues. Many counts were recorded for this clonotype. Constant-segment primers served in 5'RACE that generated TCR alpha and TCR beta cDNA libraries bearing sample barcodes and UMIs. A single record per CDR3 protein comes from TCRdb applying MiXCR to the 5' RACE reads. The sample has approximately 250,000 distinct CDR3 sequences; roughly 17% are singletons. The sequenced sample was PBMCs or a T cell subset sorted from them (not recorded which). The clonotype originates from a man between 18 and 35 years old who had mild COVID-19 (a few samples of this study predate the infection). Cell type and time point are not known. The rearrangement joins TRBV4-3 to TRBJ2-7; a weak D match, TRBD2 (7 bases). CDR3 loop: CASSRRKGGNEQYV. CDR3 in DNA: TGCGCCAGCAGCCGGCGAAAGGGGGGGAACGAGCAGTACGTC.